The clone carrying this T cell receptor (beta chain) occurred a few times. The antigen remains undetermined. This specimen comes from a study of cytomegalovirus exposure and HLA in healthy donors. V was pared by 6 bases and J by 5 bases, with 20 bases between. Germline lookup yields CDR1 SGHKS and CDR2 YYEKEE (reference sequence). This CDR3 has 15 amino acids. Points from the study as a whole: TCR beta chain V- and J-gene trimming was linked, in a later analysis, to a missense variant in DCLRE1C.

It was with 60 Vbeta and 13 Jbeta primers that the PCR ran. The assay was immunoSEQ multiplex PCR, and TCRdb's table has in-frame clones only and misses some. The data hold around 40,000 clones, with 70% to 85% observed a single time. What was sequenced was PBMCs. The sequence was collected from a woman aged 18-30 years in good health and CMV-seropositive. The V call is TRBV5-5, the J call TRBJ2-5; D perhaps matches TRBD2 (6 bases). CDR3 nucleotide sequence: TGTGCCAGCACCCTCGACCAACTAGCTCGGGAGACCCAGTACTTC. It translates to CASTLDQLARETQYF. The complete variable domain, with remaining parts taken from reference TRBV5-5 and TRBJ2-5, reads DAGVTQSPTHLIKTRGQQVTLRCSPISGHKSVSWYQQVLGQGPQFIFQYYEKEERGRGNFPDRFSARQFPNYSSELNVNALLLGDSALYLCASTLDQLARETQYFGPGTRLLVL.